This T cell receptor (beta chain) was documented in a study of technical replicates of blood from a few donors. Assay used: immunoSEQ multiplex PCR; TCRdb lists only in-frame clones, some missing. The sample yields tens of thousands of clones, approximately 97% seen once. The clonotype was recovered from a human donor in good health. Sequenced material: T cells isolated from PBMCs.

This CDR3 is CASSFSHVSGNTIYF. CDR3 DNA: TGTGCCAGCAGTTTTTCACACGTCTCTGGAAACACCATATATTTT. The chain recombines TRBV27 with TRBJ1-3; D is undetermined. The V end was cut by 3 bases, the J end by 0 bases, with 9 bases between. This CDR3 is 15 amino acids long. Germline CDR1 is MNHEY and CDR2 is SMNVEV (reference sequence).